The 26 T cell receptor beta chains presented below share a single source sample, sequenced in a study of blood T cell repertoires in COVID-19. Produced via immunoSEQ multiplex PCR; TCRdb's table is partial and in-frame only. The profile covers 65,000 to 75,000 clones, with 70% to 80% appearing a single time and 20% to 25% taken by the ten largest. Source material: peripheral blood. These receptors were taken from a man in his 70s with acute or convalescent COVID-19.

The rearrangement joins TRBV2 to TRBJ2-7; 7 bases match TRBD2. The CDR3 is made up of 14 amino acids. In germline, CDR1 is SNHLY, CDR2 FYNNEI. The junction had 7 bases not matched to a gene; V was cut back by 5 bases and J by 3 bases. The CDR3 is CASSNEGGFYEQYF. The CDR3 nucleotides are TGTGCCAGCAGTAACGAGGGAGGGTTCTACGAGCAGTACTTC.

The V and J genes are TRBV5-1 and TRBJ2-2, with D perhaps matching TRBD1 (6 bases). Trimming removed 3 bases at V and 1 base at J, with 7 bases between. This CDR3 spans 14 amino acids. The V gene's germline CDR1 is SGHRS and CDR2 YFSETQ. In DNA form, the CDR3 reads TGCGCCAGCAGCTGGGGACAGAACACCGGGGAGCTGTTTTTT. Its protein is CASSWGQNTGELFF.

CDR3 amino acids: CASSTGTGGDQPQHF. The CDR3 nucleotides are TGTGCCAGCAGTACCGGGACAGGGGGGGATCAGCCCCAGCATTTT. The chain has TRBV6-5 and TRBJ1-5, with TRBD1 matching over 11 bases. The junction had 5 bases not matched to a gene; V was cut back by 5 bases and J by 5 bases. This CDR3 spans 15 amino acids. Germline CDR1 is MNHEY and CDR2 is SVGAGI.

The chain recombines TRBV7-9 with TRBJ1-6; D is undetermined. V dropped 2 bases and J dropped 9 bases, with 5 bases sitting between them. Germline CDR1 and CDR2: SEHNR and FQNEAQ (reference sequence). This CDR3 is 12 amino acids long. The CDR3 reads CASSLWASPLHF. In DNA, the CDR3 is TGTGCCAGCAGCTTATGGGCTTCACCCCTCCACTTT.

The chain combines TRBV7-6 with TRBJ1-3; D uncertain. Germline V CDR1 and CDR2: SGHVS, FNYEAQ. The CDR3 runs 15 residues. V lost 0 bases to trimming and J lost 6 bases, with 12 bases between them. The CDR3: CASSLARLGANTIYF. CDR3 in DNA: TGTGCCAGCAGCTTAGCGAGGCTAGGAGCAAACACCATATATTTT.

The rearrangement uses TRBV28 and TRBJ1-1; D is unclear. Deletions cut 1 base from V and 3 bases from J, with 12 bases between. This CDR3 contains 15 residues. Germline CDR1 reads MDHEN; CDR2 reads SYDVKM. The CDR3 DNA is TGTGCCAGCAGTTTATCGGGAGGGTTTTACACTGAAGCTTTCTTT. This codes for CASSLSGGFYTEAFF.

The chain links TRBV5-4 to TRBJ2-2, with TRBD1 matching over 9 bases. Trimming cost V 0 bases and J 4 bases; bases outside gene matches: 1. This CDR3 spans 15 amino acids. Germline CDR1 reads SGHNT; CDR2 reads YYREEE (reference sequence). The CDR3 loop is CASSLVGQGTGELFF. In nucleotides, the CDR3 is TGTGCCAGCAGCTTGGTGGGACAGGGCACCGGGGAGCTGTTTTTT.

The rearrangement uses TRBV29-1 and TRBJ2-3, with 11 nucleotides matching TRBD2. The CDR3 covers 16 residues. CDR1 SQVTM and CDR2 ANQGSEA come from the germline V gene. V lost 6 bases and J lost 4; bases outside the gene matches: 12. The CDR3 spells CSVRQTSGMVADTQYF. Written as DNA, the CDR3 is TGCAGCGTCAGACAGACTAGCGGGATGGTGGCAGATACGCAGTATTTT.

This sequence joins TRBV28 and TRBJ1-2; 9 nucleotides line up with TRBD1. CDR1 MDHEN and CDR2 SYDVKM come from the germline V gene. The V and J ends lost 4 bases and 0 bases, in that order; junction bases with no gene match: 6. The CDR3 extends over 16 amino acids. CDR3 nucleotide sequence: TGTGCCAGCAGTTGGACAGGGGACCTCACTAACTATGGCTACACCTTC. The encoded protein is CASSWTGDLTNYGYTF.

The rearrangement joins TRBV5-4 to TRBJ2-1; 8 nucleotides match TRBD2. The CDR3 loop spans 14 amino acids. V shed 4 bases and J 9 bases; nucleotides not matched to a gene: 9. The V gene's germline CDR1 is SGHNT and CDR2 YYREEE (reference sequence). CDR3 protein: CASSPTGGPFEQFF. The CDR3 DNA follows: TGTGCCAGCAGCCCTACGGGGGGGCCCTTTGAGCAGTTCTTC.

This chain joins TRBV11-2 and TRBJ2-1; D is perhaps TRBD2 (5 bases). Trimming shortened V by 6 bases and J by 8 bases, and 11 bases separated the two germline ends. The CDR3 is made up of 12 amino acids. Looked up from germline, CDR1 is SGHAT and CDR2 is FQNNGV. The CDR3 protein is CASSHEGDEQFF. As DNA, the CDR3 is TGTGCCAGCAGTCATGAGGGTGATGAGCAGTTCTTC.

The rearrangement links TRBV28 to TRBJ1-2; D unclear. Germline CDR1 MDHEN, CDR2 SYDVKM. The length of the CDR3 is 13 residues. Trimming removed 4 bases from V and 2 bases from J, with 8 bases in between. The CDR3 DNA sequence: TGTGCCAGCAGTTCCGACACCAACTATGGCTACACCTTC. It encodes CASSSDTNYGYTF.

This clone was counted between two and nine times. V gene TRBV4-1 combines with J gene TRBJ1-1, with 9 positions matching TRBD1. Per the germline V gene, CDR1 is MGHRA and CDR2 is YSYEKL. The length of the CDR3 is 17 residues. V dropped 2 bases and J dropped 4; count of bases not matched to a gene: 11. The CDR3 is CASSQQATGGKVTEAFF. DNA of the CDR3: TGCGCCAGCAGCCAACAAGCTACAGGGGGCAAAGTCACTGAAGCTTTCTTT.

The chain employs TRBV7-3 and TRBJ2-4; D is perhaps TRBD2 (5 bases). The CDR3 is 15 residues long. Germline V gene data show CDR1 as SGHTA and CDR2 as FQGTGA. Trimming left V 6 bases short and J 7 bases short, with 19 bases between. CDR3 loop: CASRFGSGPSNIQYF. The CDR3 bases are TGTGCCAGCAGGTTCGGTTCCGGGCCTAGCAACATTCAGTACTTC. The complete variable domain, with remaining parts taken from reference TRBV7-3 and TRBJ2-4, reads GAGVSQTPSNKVTEKGKYVELRCDPISGHTALYWYRQSLGQGPEFLIYFQGTGAADDSGLPNDRFFAVRPEGSVSTLKIQRTERGDSAVYLCASRFGSGPSNIQYFGAGTRLSVL.

This clone appeared many times. The chain employs TRBV5-4 and TRBJ2-6, with 7 nucleotides matching TRBD1. V dropped 4 bases and J dropped 2; count of bases not matched to a gene: 6. This CDR3 has 16 residues. CDR1 is SGHNT and CDR2 is YYREEE in the germline V gene (reference sequence). The CDR3 here is CASSPGTAPGANVLTF. CDR3 nucleotides: TGTGCCAGCAGCCCAGGGACAGCACCTGGGGCCAACGTCCTGACTTTC.

The chain has TRBV28 and TRBJ1-4, with unresolved D. Germline CDR1 MDHEN, CDR2 SYDVKM. Trimming shortened V by 3 bases and J by 7 bases, and 12 bases separated the two germline ends. This CDR3 contains 14 residues. The CDR3 DNA sequence: TGTGCCAGCAGTTTGGAGCCGGAGCGTGAAAAACTGTTTTTT. Encoded protein: CASSLEPEREKLFF.

The chain recombines TRBV15 with TRBJ2-2, with 7 bases aligning to TRBD1. CDR3 length: 14 residues. With V trimmed by 8 bases and J by 0 bases, 3 bases remained unmatched. The V gene's germline CDR1 is LNHNV and CDR2 YYDKDF (reference sequence). For the CDR3, the DNA is TGTGCCACCTCAGGGACAGCGAACACCGGGGAGCTGTTTTTT. Translating it yields CATSGTANTGELFF.

This chain links TRBV24-1 with TRBJ2-5; 9 bases line up with TRBD2. Germline V gene sequence: CDR1 KGHDR, CDR2 SFDVKD. The CDR3 contains 15 residues. V gave up 2 bases and J gave up 5 bases; unmatched junction bases: 5. For the CDR3, the DNA is TGTGCCACCAGTGATTGGGGACTAGCTGGGGAGACCCAGTACTTC. As protein: CATSDWGLAGETQYF.

This clone was observed a few times. This rearrangement joins TRBV5-4 to TRBJ1-2; perhaps TRBD1 as D (6 bases). In germline, CDR1 is SGHNT, CDR2 YYREEE (reference sequence). The CDR3 covers 18 residues. Trimming stripped 5 bases from V and 0 bases from J, with 23 bases between. CDR3 coding DNA: TGTGCCAGCAGATCAAATCAGGGGCGACCTAATTCTAACTATGGCTACACCTTC. Encoded protein: CASRSNQGRPNSNYGYTF.

This clone was observed once. Other nucleotide sequences in the sample specify the same CDR3. The gene calls are TRBV18 and TRBJ2-3, with 7 nucleotides matching TRBD2. The ends lost 1 base at V and 3 bases at J; junction bases unmatched: 4. The CDR3 covers 15 residues. Germline V CDR1 and CDR2: KGHSH, LQKENI. The DNA of the CDR3 is TGTGCCAGCTCACCACTAGCGGGTGGTACAGATACGCAGTATTTT. As protein: CASSPLAGGTDTQYF.

The CDR3 coding sequence is TGTGCCAGCAGCACCGGTGGTAGCGGGAACCACGAGCAGTACTTC. This gives the protein CASSTGGSGNHEQYF. V usage is TRBV7-9 and J usage is TRBJ2-7; the match to TRBD2 covers 8 bases. V was clipped by 5 bases and J by 5 bases; unmatched bases: 11. CDR3 length equals 15 residues. CDR1 is SEHNR and CDR2 is FQNEAQ in the germline V gene (reference sequence).

The chain links TRBV6-6 to TRBJ1-5; 8 positions match TRBD1. Germline V gene lookup returns CDR1 MNHNY and CDR2 SVGAGI (reference sequence). Trimming at V came to 2 bases and at J to 7 bases, leaving 4 bases not matched to a gene. This CDR3 is 14 amino acids long. In nucleotides, the CDR3 is TGTGCCAGCAGTTACGGACAGGGCAGCCAGCCCCAGCATTTT. As protein: CASSYGQGSQPQHF.

The rearrangement joins TRBV5-5 to TRBJ2-3; 7 bases line up with TRBD2. Germline V lookup: CDR1 SGHKS, CDR2 YYEKEE (reference sequence). CDR3 length: 15 residues. With 4 bases clipped from V and 1 base from J, the junction kept 6 bases outside the gene matches. Here the CDR3 reads CASSATSLGTDTQYF. In DNA, the CDR3 is TGTGCCAGCAGCGCGACTAGCTTAGGCACAGATACGCAGTATTTT.

This sequence joins TRBV5-1 and TRBJ2-7; tentatively, D is TRBD2 (5 bases). V lost 4 bases, J lost 2 bases, and 10 bases lay in between. Germline values: CDR1 SGHRS, CDR2 YFSETQ. This CDR3 spans 13 amino acids. CDR3 loop: CASSRGSTYEQYF. The CDR3 DNA is TGCGCCAGCAGCCGGGGAAGTACCTACGAGCAGTACTTC.

This clone was recorded a few times. The chain recombines TRBV7-3 with TRBJ2-7; tentatively, D is TRBD1 (6 bases). The CDR3 extends over 14 amino acids. The V end was cut by 2 bases, the J end by 2 bases, with 10 bases between. In germline, CDR1 is SGHTA, CDR2 FQGTGA. The CDR3 protein is CASSLEGGTYEQYF. The DNA for the CDR3 is TGTGCCAGCAGCTTAGAAGGGGGAACCTACGAGCAGTACTTC.

This clone was seen a single time. The V call is TRBV5-1, the J call TRBJ2-3, with D maybe TRBD2 (6 bases). Looked up from germline, CDR1 is SGHRS and CDR2 is YFSETQ. V lost 0 bases and J 6 bases, leaving 17 bases between the germline ends. The CDR3 totals 16 residues. The CDR3 nucleotides read TGCGCCAGCAGCTTGGCCGTAGCACTAGCAGCCGATACGCAGTATTTT. Its translation: CASSLAVALAADTQYF.